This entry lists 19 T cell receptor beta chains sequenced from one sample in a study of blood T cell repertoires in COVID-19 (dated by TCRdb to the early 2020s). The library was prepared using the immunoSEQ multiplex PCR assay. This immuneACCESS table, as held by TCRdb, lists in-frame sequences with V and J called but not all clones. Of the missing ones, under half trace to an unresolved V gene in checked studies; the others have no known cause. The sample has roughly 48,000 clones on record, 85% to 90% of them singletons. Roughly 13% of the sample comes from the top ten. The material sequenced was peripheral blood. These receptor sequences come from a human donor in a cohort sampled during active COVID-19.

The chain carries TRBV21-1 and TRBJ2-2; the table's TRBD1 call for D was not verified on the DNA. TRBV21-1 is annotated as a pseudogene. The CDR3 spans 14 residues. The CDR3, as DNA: TGTGCCAGCAGCACGACAGTTAACACCGGGGAGCTGTTTTTT. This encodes CASSTTVNTGELFF.

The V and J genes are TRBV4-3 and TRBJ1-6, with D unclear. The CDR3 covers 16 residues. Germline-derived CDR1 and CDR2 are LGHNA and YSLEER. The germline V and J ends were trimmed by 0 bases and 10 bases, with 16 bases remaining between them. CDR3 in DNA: TGCGCCAGCAGCCAAGATGCGGTTGTCAGAGGCTCACCCCTCCACTTT. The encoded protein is CASSQDAVVRGSPLHF.

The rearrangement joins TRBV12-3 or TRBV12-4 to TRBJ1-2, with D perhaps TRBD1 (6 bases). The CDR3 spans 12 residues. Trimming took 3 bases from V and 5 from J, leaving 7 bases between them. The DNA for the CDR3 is TGTGCCAGCAGTTTGGGGGCTTATGGCTACACCTTC. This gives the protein CASSLGAYGYTF.

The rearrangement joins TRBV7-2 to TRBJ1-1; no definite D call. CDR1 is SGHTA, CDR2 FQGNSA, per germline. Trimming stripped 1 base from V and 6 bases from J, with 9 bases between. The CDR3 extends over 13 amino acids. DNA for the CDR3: TGTGCCAGCAGCTTAGTGCCTCGCGCTGAAGCTTTCTTT. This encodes CASSLVPRAEAFF.

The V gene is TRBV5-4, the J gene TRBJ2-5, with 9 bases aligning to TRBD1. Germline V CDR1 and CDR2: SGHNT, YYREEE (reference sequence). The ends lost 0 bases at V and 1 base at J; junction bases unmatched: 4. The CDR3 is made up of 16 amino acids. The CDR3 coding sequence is TGTGCCAGCAGCTTGGCCTTGGGACAGGGCCAAGAGACCCAGTACTTC. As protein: CASSLALGQGQETQYF.

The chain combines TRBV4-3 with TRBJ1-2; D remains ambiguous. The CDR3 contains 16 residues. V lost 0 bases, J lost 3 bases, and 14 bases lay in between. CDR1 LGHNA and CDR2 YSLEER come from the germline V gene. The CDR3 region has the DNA TGCGCCAGCAGCCAAGATCGCGTCTTTTCGTACTATGGCTACACCTTC. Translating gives CASSQDRVFSYYGYTF.

CDR3 in amino acids: CASSLSQLNTEAFF. The CDR3, as DNA: TGTGCCAGCAGTTTATCACAGTTGAACACTGAAGCTTTCTTT. The chain uses TRBV27 and TRBJ1-1; the D is unclear. CDR1 and CDR2 (germline): MNHEY, SMNVEV (reference sequence). CDR3 length equals 14 residues. Trimming cost V 0 bases and J 0 bases, with 5 bases left between them.

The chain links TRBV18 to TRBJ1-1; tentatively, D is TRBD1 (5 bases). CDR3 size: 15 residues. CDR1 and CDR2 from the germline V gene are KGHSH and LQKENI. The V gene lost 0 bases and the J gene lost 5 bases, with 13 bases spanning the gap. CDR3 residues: CASSPPGGKGTEAFF. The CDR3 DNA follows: TGTGCCAGCTCACCACCCGGGGGAAAAGGGACTGAAGCTTTCTTT.

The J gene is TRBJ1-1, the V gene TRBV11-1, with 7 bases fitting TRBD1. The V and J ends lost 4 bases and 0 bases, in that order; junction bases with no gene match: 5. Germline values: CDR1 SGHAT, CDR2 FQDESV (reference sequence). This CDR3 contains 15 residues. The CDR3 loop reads CASSWGQNLNTEAFF. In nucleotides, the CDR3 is TGTGCCAGCAGCTGGGGACAGAACCTGAACACTGAAGCTTTCTTT.

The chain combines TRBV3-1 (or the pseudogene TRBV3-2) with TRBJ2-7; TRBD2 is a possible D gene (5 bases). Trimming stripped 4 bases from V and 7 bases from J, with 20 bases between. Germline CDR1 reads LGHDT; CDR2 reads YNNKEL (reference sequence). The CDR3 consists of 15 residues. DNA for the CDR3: TGTGCCAGCAGCCGCCGGTCTGGGCCAGGAGGTGAGCAGTACTTC. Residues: CASSRRSGPGGEQYF.

CDR3 sequence reads: CASSLRGQAEKLFF. CDR3 DNA: TGTGCCAGCAGCTTGAGGGGGCAGGCTGAAAAACTGTTTTTT. The rearrangement links TRBV5-6 to TRBJ1-4; 7 bases map to TRBD1. The V gene end was trimmed by 1 base and the J gene end by 7 bases; junction bases not matched to a gene: 4. Germline V CDR1 and CDR2: SGHDT, YYEEEE. The CDR3 runs to 14 residues.

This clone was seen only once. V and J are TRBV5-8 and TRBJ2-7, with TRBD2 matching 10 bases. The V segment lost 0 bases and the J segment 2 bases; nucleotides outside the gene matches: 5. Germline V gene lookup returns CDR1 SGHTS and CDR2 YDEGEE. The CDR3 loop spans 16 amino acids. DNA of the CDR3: TGTGCCAGCAGCTTGGAGTCCAGCGGGGGGGCCTACGAGCAGTACTTC. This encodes CASSLESSGGAYEQYF.

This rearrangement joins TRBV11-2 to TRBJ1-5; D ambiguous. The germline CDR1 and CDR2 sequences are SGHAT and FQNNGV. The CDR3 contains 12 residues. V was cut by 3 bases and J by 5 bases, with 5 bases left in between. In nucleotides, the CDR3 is TGTGCCAGCAGCTTGGGAGATCAGCCCCAGCATTTT. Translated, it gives CASSLGDQPQHF. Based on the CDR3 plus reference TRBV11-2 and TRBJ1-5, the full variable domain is EAGVAQSPRYKIIEKRQSVAFWCNPISGHATLYWYQQILGQGPKLLIQFQNNGVVDDSQLPKDRFSAERLKGVDSTLKIQPAKLEDSAVYLCASSLGDQPQHFGDGTRLSIL.

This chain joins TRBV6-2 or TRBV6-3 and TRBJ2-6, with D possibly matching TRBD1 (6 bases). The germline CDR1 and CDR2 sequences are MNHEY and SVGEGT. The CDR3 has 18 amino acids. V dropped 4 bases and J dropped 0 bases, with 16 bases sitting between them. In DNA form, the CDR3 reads TGTGCCAGCAGTTCGTCCCCGGGACAAATCTCTGGGGCCAACGTCCTGACTTTC. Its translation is CASSSSPGQISGANVLTF.

DNA for the CDR3: TGTGCCAGCGACAAAGGACATCTGAACACTGAAGCTTTCTTT. This codes for CASDKGHLNTEAFF. The chain carries TRBV7-2 and TRBJ1-1; possible D gene TRBD1, 5 bases. Germline CDR1 and CDR2: SGHTA and FQGNSA. V gave up 8 bases and J gave up 0 bases, with 13 bases separating them. The CDR3 covers 14 residues. Using reference TRBV7-2 and TRBJ1-1 for the parts outside the CDR3, the full variable domain is GAGVSQSPSNKVTEKGKDVELRCDPISGHTALYWYRQSLGQGLEFLIYFQGNSAPDKSGLPSDRFSAERTGGSVSTLTIQRTQQEDSAVYLCASDKGHLNTEAFFGQGTRLTVV.

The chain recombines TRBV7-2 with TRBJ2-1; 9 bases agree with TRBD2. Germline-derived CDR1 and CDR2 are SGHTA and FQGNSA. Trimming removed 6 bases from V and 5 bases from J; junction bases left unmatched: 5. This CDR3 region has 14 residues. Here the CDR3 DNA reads TGTGCCAGCAGTCCCGGGACTAGCAACAATGAGCAGTTCTTC. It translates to CASSPGTSNNEQFF.

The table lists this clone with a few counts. CDR3 region: CASSMGASSYNEQFF. The CDR3 region has the DNA TGTGCCAGTAGTATGGGGGCAAGCTCCTACAATGAGCAGTTCTTC. The V gene is TRBV19, the J gene TRBJ2-1; tentatively, D is TRBD1 (6 bases). CDR3 size: 15 residues. Trimming stripped 3 bases from V and 0 bases from J, with 9 bases between. Germline-derived CDR1 and CDR2 are LNHDA and SQIVND (reference sequence). Using reference TRBV19 and TRBJ2-1 for the parts outside the CDR3, the full variable domain is DGGITQSPKYLFRKEGQNVTLSCEQNLNHDAMYWYRQDPGQGLRLIYYSQIVNDFQKGDIAEGYSVSREKKESFPLTVTSAQKNPTAFYLCASSMGASSYNEQFFGPGTRLTVL.

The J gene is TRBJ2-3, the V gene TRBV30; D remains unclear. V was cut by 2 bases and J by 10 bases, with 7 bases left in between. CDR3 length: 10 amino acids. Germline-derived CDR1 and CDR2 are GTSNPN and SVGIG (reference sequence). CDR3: CAWSTGAQYF. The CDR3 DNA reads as TGTGCCTGGAGTACCGGAGCGCAGTATTTT.

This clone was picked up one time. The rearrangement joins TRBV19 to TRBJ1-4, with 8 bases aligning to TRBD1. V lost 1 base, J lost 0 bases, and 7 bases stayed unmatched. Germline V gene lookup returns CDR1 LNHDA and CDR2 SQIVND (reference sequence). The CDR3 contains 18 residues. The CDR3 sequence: CASSIGQGIGATNEKLFF. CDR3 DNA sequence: TGTGCCAGTAGTATAGGACAGGGGATCGGGGCAACTAATGAAAAACTGTTTTTT. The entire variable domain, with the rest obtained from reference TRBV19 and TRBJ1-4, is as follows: DGGITQSPKYLFRKEGQNVTLSCEQNLNHDAMYWYRQDPGQGLRLIYYSQIVNDFQKGDIAEGYSVSREKKESFPLTVTSAQKNPTAFYLCASSIGQGIGATNEKLFFGSGTQLSVL.